The rows below give T cell receptor beta chains drawn from one sample of a study of vaccination and CD4 T cells after COVID-19. These receptors' targets are unknown. TCRdb passed the PCR reads through MiXCR, listing each CDR3 protein once. The sample carries about 12,000 distinct CDR3 sequences, about two thirds recorded once. The sequenced sample consisted of CD4+ T cells from blood, cultured in vitro. The receptors were sampled from a human donor who had recovered from COVID-19. CDR3s leave out the opening cysteine and the closing phenylalanine or tryptophan. Part of the rows lack a size; the others show once, few, many or a class for expanded clones.

abundance: .
j_gene: TRBJ2-3
v_gene: TRBV5-1
CDR3aa: ASSSDPHTDTQY

abundance: .
j_gene: TRBJ1-5
v_gene: TRBV7-2
CDR3aa: ASSYREGDQPQH

abundance: .
j_gene: TRBJ1-1
v_gene: TRBV5-6
CDR3aa: ASSLRGFGTEAF

abundance: .
j_gene: TRBJ2-7
v_gene: TRBV7-9
CDR3aa: ASSLTERASYEQY

abundance: .
j_gene: TRBJ1-5
v_gene: TRBV12-3/TRBV12-4
CDR3aa: ASRGQGYSNQPQH

abundance: .
j_gene: TRBJ2-1
v_gene: TRBV7-8
CDR3aa: ASSLANYNEQF

abundance: large
j_gene: TRBJ1-6
v_gene: TRBV19
CDR3aa: ASKGQGAAIRNNSPLH

abundance: .
j_gene: TRBJ2-3
v_gene: TRBV7-3
CDR3aa: ASSYGALDTQY

abundance: .
j_gene: TRBJ2-2
v_gene: TRBV4-2
CDR3aa: ASRTYGSANTGELF

abundance: .
j_gene: TRBJ2-7
v_gene: TRBV5-4
CDR3aa: ASRRWGGVSGTSYEQY

abundance: .
j_gene: TRBJ2-4
v_gene: TRBV29-1
CDR3aa: SVVASGAKNIQY

abundance: .
j_gene: TRBJ1-1
v_gene: TRBV18
CDR3aa: ASSPPNGVNTEAF

abundance: .
j_gene: TRBJ2-7
v_gene: TRBV20-1
CDR3aa: SARNGSWSEQY

abundance: few
j_gene: TRBJ2-4
v_gene: TRBV20-1
CDR3aa: SARIGRGRIRNIQY

abundance: .
j_gene: TRBJ1-5
v_gene: TRBV15
CDR3aa: ATSRGNSRNQPQH

abundance: .
j_gene: TRBJ2-2
v_gene: TRBV24-1
CDR3aa: ATEEKSNTGELF

abundance: few
j_gene: .
v_gene: TRBV11-2
CDR3aa: ASSLWDPSYEQY

abundance: .
j_gene: TRBJ2-7
v_gene: TRBV19
CDR3aa: ASSKGGTYEQY

abundance: once
j_gene: TRBJ2-6
v_gene: TRBV19
CDR3aa: ASSPTGYGANVLT

abundance: .
j_gene: TRBJ2-5
v_gene: TRBV7-9
CDR3aa: ASSLVPFQETQY

abundance: few
j_gene: TRBJ1-2
v_gene: TRBV6-5
CDR3aa: ASSYSTVGNYGYT

abundance: .
j_gene: TRBJ2-2
v_gene: TRBV6-1
CDR3aa: ASSAQGAAGELF

abundance: .
j_gene: TRBJ2-6
v_gene: TRBV5-5
CDR3aa: ASSGDTYSGANVLT

abundance: .
j_gene: TRBJ2-3
v_gene: TRBV23-1
CDR3aa: ASSQSFGGGARGTDTQY

abundance: .
j_gene: TRBJ1-1
v_gene: TRBV18
CDR3aa: ASSPQGQRTEAF

abundance: .
j_gene: TRBJ2-1
v_gene: TRBV11-1
CDR3aa: ASSGRGLGYNEQF

abundance: .
j_gene: TRBJ2-4
v_gene: TRBV5-8
CDR3aa: ASSFLSGRALAKNIQY

abundance: .
j_gene: TRBJ2-2
v_gene: TRBV7-2
CDR3aa: ASSFDTGELF

abundance: few
j_gene: TRBJ2-5
v_gene: TRBV6-1
CDR3aa: ASIPQTLSGTQY

abundance: .
j_gene: TRBJ2-1
v_gene: TRBV25-1
CDR3aa: AIGQGKGGEQF

abundance: .
j_gene: TRBJ2-3
v_gene: TRBV5-4
CDR3aa: ASSLGVVGAASVTDTQY